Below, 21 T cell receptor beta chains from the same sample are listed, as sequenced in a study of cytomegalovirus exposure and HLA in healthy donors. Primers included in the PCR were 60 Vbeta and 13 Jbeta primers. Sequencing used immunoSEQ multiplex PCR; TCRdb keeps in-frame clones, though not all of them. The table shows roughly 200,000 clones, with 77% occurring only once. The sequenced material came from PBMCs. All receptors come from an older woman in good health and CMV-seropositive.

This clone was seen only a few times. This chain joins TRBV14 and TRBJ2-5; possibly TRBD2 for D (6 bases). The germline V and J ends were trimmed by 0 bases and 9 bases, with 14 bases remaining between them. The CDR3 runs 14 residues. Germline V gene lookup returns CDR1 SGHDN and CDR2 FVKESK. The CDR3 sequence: CASSQDRLPGAQYF. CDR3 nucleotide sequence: TGTGCCAGCAGCCAAGATCGTCTCCCGGGGGCCCAGTACTTC.

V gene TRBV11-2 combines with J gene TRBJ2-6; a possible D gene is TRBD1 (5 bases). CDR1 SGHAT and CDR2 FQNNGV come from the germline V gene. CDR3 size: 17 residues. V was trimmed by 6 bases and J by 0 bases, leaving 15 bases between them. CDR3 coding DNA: TGTGCCAGCAGTCGATGGGGCAGGGACTCTGGGGCCAACGTCCTGACTTTC. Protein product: CASSRWGRDSGANVLTF.

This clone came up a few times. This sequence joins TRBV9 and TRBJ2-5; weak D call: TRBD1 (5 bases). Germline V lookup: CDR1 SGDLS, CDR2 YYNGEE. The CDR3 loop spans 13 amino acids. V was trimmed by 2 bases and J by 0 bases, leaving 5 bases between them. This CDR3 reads CASSVRDQETQYF. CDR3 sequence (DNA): TGTGCCAGCAGCGTCAGGGACCAAGAGACCCAGTACTTC.

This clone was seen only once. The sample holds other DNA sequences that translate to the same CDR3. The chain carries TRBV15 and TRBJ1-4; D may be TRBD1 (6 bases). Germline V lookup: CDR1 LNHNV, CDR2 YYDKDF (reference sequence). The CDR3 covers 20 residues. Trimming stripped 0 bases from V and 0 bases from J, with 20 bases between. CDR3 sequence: CATSRDPWAGDGATNEKLFF. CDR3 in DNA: TGTGCCACCAGCAGAGACCCTTGGGCAGGGGACGGGGCAACTAATGAAAAACTGTTTTTT.

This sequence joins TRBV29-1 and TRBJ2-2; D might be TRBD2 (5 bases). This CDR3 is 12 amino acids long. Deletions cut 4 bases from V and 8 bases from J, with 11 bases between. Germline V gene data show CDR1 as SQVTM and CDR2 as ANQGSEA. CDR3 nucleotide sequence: TGCAGCGTTGGAGGGCAACCGGGGGAGCTGTTTTTT. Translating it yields CSVGGQPGELFF.

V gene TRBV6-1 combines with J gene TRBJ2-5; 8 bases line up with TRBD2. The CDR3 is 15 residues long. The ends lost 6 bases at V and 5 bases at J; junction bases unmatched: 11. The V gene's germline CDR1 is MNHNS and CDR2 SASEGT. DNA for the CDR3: TGTGCCAGCAGCTTGGGGGGCGGGGGGTTCGAGACCCAGTACTTC. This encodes CASSLGGGGFETQYF.

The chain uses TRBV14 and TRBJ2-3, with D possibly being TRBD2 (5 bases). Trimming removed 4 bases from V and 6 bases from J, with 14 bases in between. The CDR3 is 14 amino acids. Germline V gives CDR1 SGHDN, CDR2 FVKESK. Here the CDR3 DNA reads TGTGCCAGCAGCCCCCGGGGATCGGGGGATACGCAGTATTTT. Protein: CASSPRGSGDTQYF.

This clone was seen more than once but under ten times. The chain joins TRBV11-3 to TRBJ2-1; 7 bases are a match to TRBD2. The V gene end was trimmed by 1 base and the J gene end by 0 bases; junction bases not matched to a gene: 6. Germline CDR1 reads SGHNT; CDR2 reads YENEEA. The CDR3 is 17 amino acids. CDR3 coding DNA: TGTGCCAGCAGCTTAGGGATAGCGGGCAGCTCCTACAATGAGCAGTTCTTC. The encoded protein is CASSLGIAGSSYNEQFF.

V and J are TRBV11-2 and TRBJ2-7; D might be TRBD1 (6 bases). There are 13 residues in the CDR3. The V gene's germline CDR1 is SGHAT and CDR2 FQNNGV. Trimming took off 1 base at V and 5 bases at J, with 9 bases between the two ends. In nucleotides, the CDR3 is TGTGCCAGCAGCTTAGTCCAGGGGAACGAGCAGTACTTC. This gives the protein CASSLVQGNEQYF.

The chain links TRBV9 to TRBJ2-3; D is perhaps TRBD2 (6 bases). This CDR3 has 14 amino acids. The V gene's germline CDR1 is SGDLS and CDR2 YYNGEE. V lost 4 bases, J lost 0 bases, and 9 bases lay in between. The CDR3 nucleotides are TGTGCCAGCAGCACCGGGACTAGCACAGATACGCAGTATTTT. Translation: CASSTGTSTDTQYF.

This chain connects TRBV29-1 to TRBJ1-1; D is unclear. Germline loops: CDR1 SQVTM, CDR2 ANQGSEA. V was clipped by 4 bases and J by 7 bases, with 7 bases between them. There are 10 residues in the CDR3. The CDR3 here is CSVGYGEAFF. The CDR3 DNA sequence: TGCAGCGTTGGGTACGGTGAAGCTTTCTTT.

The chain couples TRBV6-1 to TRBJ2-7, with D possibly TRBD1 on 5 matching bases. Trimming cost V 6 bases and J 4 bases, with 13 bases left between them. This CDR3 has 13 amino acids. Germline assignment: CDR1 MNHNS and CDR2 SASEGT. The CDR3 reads CASSPLTGYEQYF. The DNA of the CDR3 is TGTGCCAGCAGCCCACTCACAGGTTACGAGCAGTACTTC.

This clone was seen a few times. CDR3 sequence: CSAQSQYEQYF. The CDR3 coding sequence is TGCAGTGCCCAATCCCAGTACGAGCAGTACTTC. The V gene is TRBV20-1, the J gene TRBJ2-7; unclear D gene. Per germline, CDR1 DFQATT and CDR2 SNEGSKA (reference sequence). The CDR3 contains 11 residues. The V end lost 6 bases, the J end lost 4 bases, and 10 bases lay between the germline ends.

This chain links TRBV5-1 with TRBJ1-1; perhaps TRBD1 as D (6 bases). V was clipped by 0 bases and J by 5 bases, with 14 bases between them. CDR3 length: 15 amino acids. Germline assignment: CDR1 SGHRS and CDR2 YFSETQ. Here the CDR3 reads CASSLETGRGTEAFF. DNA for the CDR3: TGCGCCAGCAGCTTGGAGACAGGTCGAGGGACTGAAGCTTTCTTT. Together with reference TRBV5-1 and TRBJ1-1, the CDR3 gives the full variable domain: KAGVTQTPRYLIKTRGQQVTLSCSPISGHRSVSWYQQTPGQGLQFLFEYFSETQRNKGNFPGRFSGRQFSNSRSEMNVSTLELGDSALYLCASSLETGRGTEAFFGQGTRLTVV.

The CDR3 DNA reads as TGTGCCAGCAGTCGTCAGACTACCGGGGAGCTGTTTTTT. Translated: CASSRQTTGELFF. The genes are TRBV6-5 and TRBJ2-2, with no clear D. V shed 5 bases and J shed 5 bases, with 9 bases lying between them. This CDR3 has 13 amino acids. Germline CDR1 MNHEY, CDR2 SVGAGI.

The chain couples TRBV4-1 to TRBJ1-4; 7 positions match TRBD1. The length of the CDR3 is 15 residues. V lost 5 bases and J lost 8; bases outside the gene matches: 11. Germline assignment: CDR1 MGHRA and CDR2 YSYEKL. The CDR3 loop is CASSVGTASLEKLFF. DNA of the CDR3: TGCGCCAGCAGCGTGGGGACAGCGTCCTTGGAAAAACTGTTTTTT.

CDR3 loop: CASPLYDRPNTEAFF. Written as DNA, the CDR3 is TGTGCCAGCCCCCTCTATGACAGGCCGAACACTGAAGCTTTCTTT. The chain links TRBV18 to TRBJ1-1; possible D gene TRBD1, 6 bases. The germline V gene has CDR1 KGHSH and CDR2 LQKENI. V lost 8 bases, J lost 1 base, and 17 bases lay in between. The CDR3 has 15 amino acids.

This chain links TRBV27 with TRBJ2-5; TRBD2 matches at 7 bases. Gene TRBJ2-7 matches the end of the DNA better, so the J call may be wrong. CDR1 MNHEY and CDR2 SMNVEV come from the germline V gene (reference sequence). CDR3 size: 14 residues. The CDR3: CASSLWGGKNEQYF. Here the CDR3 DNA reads TGTGCCAGCAGTTTATGGGGGGGGAAGAACGAGCAGTACTTC.

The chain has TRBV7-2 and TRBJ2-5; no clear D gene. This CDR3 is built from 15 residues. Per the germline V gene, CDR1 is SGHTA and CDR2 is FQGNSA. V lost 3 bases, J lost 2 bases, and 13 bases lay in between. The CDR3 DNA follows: TGTGCCAGCAGCTTCACAACAGTCGTTCAAGAGACCCAGTACTTC. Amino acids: CASSFTTVVQETQYF.

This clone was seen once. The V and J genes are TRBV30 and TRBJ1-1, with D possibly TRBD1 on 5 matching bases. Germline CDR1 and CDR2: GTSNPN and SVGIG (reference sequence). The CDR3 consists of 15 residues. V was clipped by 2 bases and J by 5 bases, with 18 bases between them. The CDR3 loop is CAWSLLGVVGTEAFF. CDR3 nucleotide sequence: TGTGCCTGGAGTTTGTTAGGGGTAGTAGGAACTGAAGCTTTCTTT.

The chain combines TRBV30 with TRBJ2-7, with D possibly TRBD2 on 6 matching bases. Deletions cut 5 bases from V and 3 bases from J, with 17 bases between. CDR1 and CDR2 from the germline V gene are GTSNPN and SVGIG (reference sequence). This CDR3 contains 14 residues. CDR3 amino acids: CAWENSGISYEQYF. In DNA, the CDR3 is TGTGCCTGGGAGAATAGCGGAATAAGCTACGAGCAGTACTTC.